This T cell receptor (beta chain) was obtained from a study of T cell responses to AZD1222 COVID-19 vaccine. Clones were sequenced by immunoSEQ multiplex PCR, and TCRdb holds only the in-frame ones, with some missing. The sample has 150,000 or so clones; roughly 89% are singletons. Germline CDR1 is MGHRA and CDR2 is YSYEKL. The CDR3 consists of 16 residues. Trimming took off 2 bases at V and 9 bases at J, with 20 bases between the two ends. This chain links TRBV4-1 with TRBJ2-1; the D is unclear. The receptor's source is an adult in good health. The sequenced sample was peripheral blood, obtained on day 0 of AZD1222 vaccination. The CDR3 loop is CASSQSPLRAIGEQFF. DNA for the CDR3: TGCGCCAGCAGCCAAAGTCCACTCCGGGCTATCGGTGAGCAGTTCTTC.